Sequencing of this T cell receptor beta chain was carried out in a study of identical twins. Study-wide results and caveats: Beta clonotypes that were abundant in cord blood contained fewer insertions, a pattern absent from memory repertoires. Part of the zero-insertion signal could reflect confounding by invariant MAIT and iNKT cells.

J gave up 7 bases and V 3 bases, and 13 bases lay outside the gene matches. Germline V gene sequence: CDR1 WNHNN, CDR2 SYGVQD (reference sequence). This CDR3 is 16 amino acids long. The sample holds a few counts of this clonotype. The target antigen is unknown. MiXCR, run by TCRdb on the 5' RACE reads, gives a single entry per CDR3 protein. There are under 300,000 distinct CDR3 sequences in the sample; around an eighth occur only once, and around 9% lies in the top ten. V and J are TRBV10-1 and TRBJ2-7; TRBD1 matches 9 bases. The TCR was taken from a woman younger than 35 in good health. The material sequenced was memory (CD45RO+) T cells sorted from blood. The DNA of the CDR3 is TGCGCCAGCAGTGAAAGATGGGGACAGGGAAGAGGGGAGCAGTACTTC. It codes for CASSERWGQGRGEQYF.